These T cell receptor beta chains were read from a single sample in a study of blood T cell repertoires in COVID-19. Sequencing was performed with immunoSEQ multiplex PCR; in TCRdb, only in-frame clones are kept and a portion is missing. The data contain some 460,000 clones, around nine tenths of them singletons. The sample was peripheral blood. All receptors derive from a woman aged 25 to 39 with acute or convalescent COVID-19. The CDR3 runs from the conserved cysteine through the conserved F or W. Fields, in order: CDR3 length, clone size, J gene, D gene, V gene, CDR3 DNA, CDR3 protein. D genes are given only for firm matches. The size entry is marked missing in some rows and otherwise reads once, few, many or a size class.

CDR3 length: 17; clone size: NA; J gene: TRBJ2-5; D gene: NA; V gene: TRBV6-2/TRBV6-3; CDR3 DNA: TGTGCCAGCAGTTACGCAGTCGAGTGGCAGGGCGAAGAGACCCAGTACTTC; CDR3 protein: CASSYAVEWQGEETQYF
CDR3 length: 15; clone size: NA; J gene: TRBJ2-5; D gene: NA; V gene: TRBV28; CDR3 DNA: TGTGCCAGCAGTCCCAATTCAGGACAGCAAGAGACCCAGTACTTC; CDR3 protein: CASSPNSGQQETQYF
CDR3 length: 17; clone size: NA; J gene: TRBJ2-3; D gene: TRBD1; V gene: TRBV27; CDR3 DNA: TGTGCCAGCAGTTCCCCGACAGGGGGCGACAGTTCAGATACGCAGTATTTT; CDR3 protein: CASSSPTGGDSSDTQYF
CDR3 length: 18; clone size: NA; J gene: TRBJ2-7; D gene: TRBD2; V gene: TRBV5-4; CDR3 DNA: TGTGCCAGCAGCTTTTCGGGCGGGGGTTCCCTACGCTCCTACGAGCAGTACTTC; CDR3 protein: CASSFSGGGSLRSYEQYF
CDR3 length: 16; clone size: NA; J gene: TRBJ1-1; D gene: NA; V gene: TRBV5-6; CDR3 DNA: TGTGCCAGCAGCCCAACAGTGCTGATTGGGAGCACTGAAGCTTTCTTT; CDR3 protein: CASSPTVLIGSTEAFF
CDR3 length: 12; clone size: NA; J gene: TRBJ1-1; D gene: TRBD1; V gene: TRBV6-5; CDR3 DNA: TGTGCCAGCCTTACAGGGGGGACTGAAGCTTTCTTT; CDR3 protein: CASLTGGTEAFF
CDR3 length: 13; clone size: NA; J gene: TRBJ2-7; D gene: TRBD1; V gene: TRBV6-5; CDR3 DNA: TGTGCCAGCAGTCCGGGACAGGTCCCCGAGCAGTACTTC; CDR3 protein: CASSPGQVPEQYF
CDR3 length: 15; clone size: NA; J gene: TRBJ2-7; D gene: TRBD2; V gene: TRBV5-1; CDR3 DNA: TGCGCCAGCAGTGGCGGGGGGACCGGCCGTTACGAGCAGTACTTC; CDR3 protein: CASSGGGTGRYEQYF
CDR3 length: 14; clone size: NA; J gene: TRBJ1-1; D gene: NA; V gene: TRBV3-1/TRBV3-2; CDR3 DNA: TGTGCCAGCAGCCTCCTCCCCTCGAACACTGAAGCTTTCTTT; CDR3 protein: CASSLLPSNTEAFF
CDR3 length: 16; clone size: NA; J gene: TRBJ1-6; D gene: NA; V gene: TRBV11-2; CDR3 DNA: TGTGCCAGCAGCTTAGAGCCAGTCCCCTATAATTCACCCCTCCACTTT; CDR3 protein: CASSLEPVPYNSPLHF
CDR3 length: 11; clone size: NA; J gene: TRBJ1-1; D gene: NA; V gene: TRBV20-1; CDR3 DNA: TGCAGTGCTCCGGTGAACACTGAAGCTTTCTTT; CDR3 protein: CSAPVNTEAFF
CDR3 length: 17; clone size: NA; J gene: TRBJ2-2; D gene: NA; V gene: TRBV15; CDR3 DNA: TGTGCCACCAGCAGAGATCTTAAGGGAGGTTTGACCGGGGAGCTGTTTTTT; CDR3 protein: CATSRDLKGGLTGELFF
CDR3 length: 16; clone size: NA; J gene: TRBJ2-2; D gene: NA; V gene: TRBV19; CDR3 DNA: TGTGCCAGTAGTACCTACATGATAACAGGGACCGGGGAGCTGTTTTTT; CDR3 protein: CASSTYMITGTGELFF
CDR3 length: 14; clone size: NA; J gene: TRBJ1-5; D gene: TRBD1; V gene: TRBV5-6; CDR3 DNA: TGTGCCAGCAGCGAAACAGGGGCCAATCAGCCCCAGCATTTT; CDR3 protein: CASSETGANQPQHF
CDR3 length: 15; clone size: NA; J gene: TRBJ1-6; D gene: TRBD1; V gene: TRBV6-5; CDR3 DNA: TGTGCCAGCACCCCGGACAGGGGGGTTCGATGGCCCCTCCACTTT; CDR3 protein: CASTPDRGVRWPLHF
CDR3 length: 16; clone size: NA; J gene: TRBJ2-5; D gene: NA; V gene: TRBV5-1; CDR3 DNA: TGCGCCAGCAGCCCCATCTTTGGGGGGAATGGGGAGACCCAGTACTTC; CDR3 protein: CASSPIFGGNGETQYF
CDR3 length: 14; clone size: NA; J gene: TRBJ1-1; D gene: NA; V gene: TRBV5-1; CDR3 DNA: TGCGCCAGCAGCTTCGGGGAAAGAGCTACTGAAGCTTTCTTT; CDR3 protein: CASSFGERATEAFF
CDR3 length: 14; clone size: NA; J gene: TRBJ2-5; D gene: TRBD2; V gene: TRBV6-2/TRBV6-3; CDR3 DNA: TGTGCCAGCAGTGGACTAGCGGGGCAAGAGACCCAGTACTTC; CDR3 protein: CASSGLAGQETQYF
CDR3 length: 13; clone size: NA; J gene: TRBJ2-1; D gene: NA; V gene: TRBV27; CDR3 DNA: TGTGCCAGCAGCCCCACGGAGGGACTGGAGCAGTTCTTC; CDR3 protein: CASSPTEGLEQFF
CDR3 length: 12; clone size: NA; J gene: TRBJ1-3; D gene: NA; V gene: TRBV6-6; CDR3 DNA: TGTGCCAGCAGTGGGCTCGGAAACACCATATATTTT; CDR3 protein: CASSGLGNTIYF
CDR3 length: 19; clone size: NA; J gene: TRBJ2-5; D gene: TRBD2; V gene: TRBV11-2; CDR3 DNA: TGTGCCAGCAGCTTAGATTTGGAACTAGCGGGGGTACCCTGGGAGACCCAGTACTTC; CDR3 protein: CASSLDLELAGVPWETQYF
CDR3 length: 17; clone size: NA; J gene: TRBJ1-6; D gene: NA; V gene: TRBV7-6; CDR3 DNA: TGTGCCAGCAGCCCCCTTGACAGTTATCAGGATAATTCACCCCTCCACTTT; CDR3 protein: CASSPLDSYQDNSPLHF
CDR3 length: 13; clone size: NA; J gene: TRBJ1-2; D gene: TRBD1; V gene: TRBV28; CDR3 DNA: TGTGCCAGCAGAAGTCCGGGACAGGGGAGGTACACCTTC; CDR3 protein: CASRSPGQGRYTF
CDR3 length: 14; clone size: NA; J gene: TRBJ2-1; D gene: NA; V gene: TRBV9; CDR3 DNA: TGTGCCAGCAGCCCGGCGGGGGCCCACAATGAGCAGTTCTTC; CDR3 protein: CASSPAGAHNEQFF
CDR3 length: 13; clone size: NA; J gene: TRBJ2-1; D gene: TRBD1; V gene: TRBV6-5; CDR3 DNA: TGTGCTTCGAGCAGGGGGCGAGGTAGTGAGCAGTTCTTC; CDR3 protein: CASSRGRGSEQFF
CDR3 length: 15; clone size: NA; J gene: TRBJ2-7; D gene: TRBD1; V gene: TRBV28; CDR3 DNA: TGTGCCAGCAGTTTCCGGGACAGGGTATCCTACGAGCAGTACTTC; CDR3 protein: CASSFRDRVSYEQYF
CDR3 length: 17; clone size: NA; J gene: TRBJ2-7; D gene: NA; V gene: TRBV5-5; CDR3 DNA: TGTGCCAGCAGCTTGTTCAGGGGCACCCTCAGCTCCTACGAGCAGTACTTC; CDR3 protein: CASSLFRGTLSSYEQYF
CDR3 length: 19; clone size: once; J gene: TRBJ2-3; D gene: NA; V gene: TRBV6-1; CDR3 DNA: TGTGCCAGCAGTGCTCGAGGACTACAAATCGTGGGGTACACAGATACGCAGTATTTT; CDR3 protein: CASSARGLQIVGYTDTQYF
CDR3 length: 15; clone size: NA; J gene: TRBJ2-7; D gene: TRBD1; V gene: TRBV5-4; CDR3 DNA: TGTGCCAGCAGTCCCGGGACAGGGACCTACTACGAGCAGTACTTC; CDR3 protein: CASSPGTGTYYEQYF
CDR3 length: 14; clone size: NA; J gene: TRBJ2-5; D gene: NA; V gene: TRBV7-3; CDR3 DNA: TGTGCCAGCAGCTTCCCCCAGGGCGGAGAGACCCAGTACTTC; CDR3 protein: CASSFPQGGETQYF
CDR3 length: 14; clone size: once; J gene: TRBJ1-4; D gene: TRBD1; V gene: TRBV28; CDR3 DNA: TGTGCCAGCAGTACGACAGGGCCCATTGAAAAACTGTTTTTT; CDR3 protein: CASSTTGPIEKLFF
CDR3 length: 15; clone size: NA; J gene: TRBJ1-4; D gene: NA; V gene: TRBV7-9; CDR3 DNA: TGTGCCAGCAGCGGGACACCCGCAACTAATGAAAAACTGTTTTTT; CDR3 protein: CASSGTPATNEKLFF
CDR3 length: 14; clone size: once; J gene: TRBJ1-2; D gene: TRBD1; V gene: TRBV3-1/TRBV3-2; CDR3 DNA: TGTGCCAGCAGCCCACGACAGGGTATAGTCGGCTACACCTTC; CDR3 protein: CASSPRQGIVGYTF
CDR3 length: 15; clone size: NA; J gene: TRBJ2-1; D gene: TRBD2; V gene: TRBV19; CDR3 DNA: TGTGCCAGTAGTATAGGTAGCGGGGCCCTCAATGAGCAGTTCTTC; CDR3 protein: CASSIGSGALNEQFF
CDR3 length: 15; clone size: once; J gene: TRBJ1-5; D gene: NA; V gene: TRBV5-8; CDR3 DNA: TGTGCCAGCAGCTTGATCTCTTTTCGCAATCAGCCCCAGCATTTT; CDR3 protein: CASSLISFRNQPQHF
CDR3 length: 13; clone size: NA; J gene: TRBJ1-5; D gene: NA; V gene: TRBV6-5; CDR3 DNA: TGTGCCAGCAGTCGAGGGTGGCGGCAGCCCCAGCATTTT; CDR3 protein: CASSRGWRQPQHF
CDR3 length: 15; clone size: NA; J gene: TRBJ2-2; D gene: NA; V gene: TRBV27; CDR3 DNA: TGTGCCAGCAGTTTAAAACGAGGCGCCTACGGGGAGCTGTTTTTT; CDR3 protein: CASSLKRGAYGELFF
CDR3 length: 15; clone size: NA; J gene: TRBJ2-7; D gene: NA; V gene: TRBV5-1; CDR3 DNA: TGCGCCAGCAGCTTGGATAGGCGGGGGCCGTGGGAGCAGTACTTC; CDR3 protein: CASSLDRRGPWEQYF
CDR3 length: 12; clone size: NA; J gene: TRBJ2-3; D gene: TRBD1; V gene: TRBV28; CDR3 DNA: TGTGCCAGCAGTTGGGGACAGAATACGCAGTATTTT; CDR3 protein: CASSWGQNTQYF
CDR3 length: 14; clone size: NA; J gene: TRBJ1-1; D gene: TRBD1; V gene: TRBV7-3; CDR3 DNA: TGTGCCAGCAGCTCGACAGGGACGAACACTGAAGCTTTCTTT; CDR3 protein: CASSSTGTNTEAFF
CDR3 length: 15; clone size: once; J gene: TRBJ1-4; D gene: NA; V gene: TRBV7-2; CDR3 DNA: TGTGCCAGCAGCTTGGTTGGGGGGAGAGGAGAAAAACTGTTTTTT; CDR3 protein: CASSLVGGRGEKLFF
CDR3 length: 16; clone size: once; J gene: TRBJ2-3; D gene: TRBD2; V gene: TRBV24-1; CDR3 DNA: TGTGCCACCAGTCACCCTACCGGCCAGCGCGGGAGTAGGCAGTATTTT; CDR3 protein: CATSHPTGQRGSRQYF
CDR3 length: 11; clone size: few; J gene: TRBJ1-1; D gene: NA; V gene: TRBV7-2; CDR3 DNA: TGTGCCAGCAGCCCGCGGACTGAAGCTTTCTTT; CDR3 protein: CASSPRTEAFF
CDR3 length: 13; clone size: NA; J gene: TRBJ2-7; D gene: NA; V gene: TRBV28; CDR3 DNA: TGTGCCAGCAGTTTAACGGGGAATTCCGAGCAGTACTTC; CDR3 protein: CASSLTGNSEQYF
CDR3 length: 14; clone size: NA; J gene: TRBJ2-3; D gene: TRBD1; V gene: TRBV28; CDR3 DNA: TGTGCCAGCAAAGGGGGCTTAACCACAGATACGCAGTATTTT; CDR3 protein: CASKGGLTTDTQYF
CDR3 length: 14; clone size: once; J gene: TRBJ2-3; D gene: NA; V gene: TRBV3-1/TRBV3-2; CDR3 DNA: TGTGCCAGCAGCCAAGAATTAATCACAGATACGCAGTATTTT; CDR3 protein: CASSQELITDTQYF
CDR3 length: 13; clone size: NA; J gene: TRBJ2-5; D gene: NA; V gene: TRBV9; CDR3 DNA: TGTACCAGCAGCGTATCCATCCAAGAGACCCAGTACTTC; CDR3 protein: CTSSVSIQETQYF
CDR3 length: 16; clone size: NA; J gene: TRBJ2-6; D gene: TRBD1; V gene: TRBV7-9; CDR3 DNA: TGTGCCAGCAGTTGGACAGGGGTACCTAGGGCCAACGTCCTGACTTTC; CDR3 protein: CASSWTGVPRANVLTF
CDR3 length: 16; clone size: NA; J gene: TRBJ1-1; D gene: NA; V gene: TRBV9; CDR3 DNA: TGTGCCAGCAGCTCCCCCCGGGACTCGGGTAACACTGAAGCTTTCTTT; CDR3 protein: CASSSPRDSGNTEAFF
CDR3 length: 12; clone size: once; J gene: TRBJ2-5; D gene: TRBD2; V gene: TRBV30; CDR3 DNA: TGTGCCTGGAGCACGGGGGGGGAGACCCAGTACTTC; CDR3 protein: CAWSTGGETQYF
CDR3 length: 13; clone size: NA; J gene: TRBJ2-5; D gene: NA; V gene: TRBV18; CDR3 DNA: TGTGCCAGCTCACCATCTGTACAAGAGACCCAGTACTTC; CDR3 protein: CASSPSVQETQYF
CDR3 length: 16; clone size: NA; J gene: TRBJ2-5; D gene: NA; V gene: TRBV24-1; CDR3 DNA: TGTGCCACCAGTGATTTTACAGGGACGGTCGGGGAGACCCAGTACTTC; CDR3 protein: CATSDFTGTVGETQYF